These 23 T cell receptor beta chains were all obtained from the same sample, sequenced in a study of tissue T cells after allogeneic stem cell transplantation. TCRdb's copy holds only in-frame clones and misses some; the assay was immunoSEQ multiplex PCR. The sample has 6,500 to 8,000 clones, 50% seen once; the top ten hold 4% to 5.5%. The time point was: mouse harvest day 7 after allogeneic transplant. Tail vein injection delivered 10^7 T-cell-depleted bone marrow cells and 10^6 splenic CD5+ T cells. Sequenced input: gut tissue. The receptors stem from a female BALB/c mouse given C57BL/6 T cells with graft-versus-host disease after an allogeneic hematopoietic cell transplant.

A word on this clone: All gene names here are mouse names. Sequencing ends 1 residue short of the CDR3 end; the germline J gene provides the rest. The rearrangement uses TRBV23 and TRBJ2-3; the table names TRBD1, a call not compared with the DNA. Germline V lookup: CDR1 KGHTA, CDR2 FQNQQP. This CDR3 has 15 amino acids. Partial CDR3 DNA: TGCTCCAGCAGTCAATCGACAGGTAGTGCAGAAACGCTGTAT. Amino acid sequence: CSSSQSTGSAETLY. The CDR3 in its entirety is CSSSQSTGSAETLYF.

Concerning this clone itself: Gene names are mouse gene names. The read comes to an end 1 residue before the CDR3 does, leaving the germline J gene to fill in the end. The J gene is TRBJ2-5, the V gene TRBV19; D is unclear. Trimming removed 3 bases from V and 2 bases from J, with 7 bases in between. Germline V CDR1 and CDR2: FNHDT, SITEND (reference sequence). This CDR3 contains 13 residues. The CDR3 bases that were read are TGTGCCAGCAGTAGGGCAGTCCAAGACACCCAGTAC. Protein sequence: CASSRAVQDTQY. The full CDR3 protein is CASSRAVQDTQYF.

Worth noting for this clone: Gene names follow the mouse nomenclature. The read halts 1 residue ahead of the CDR3 end, with the missing end drawn from the germline J gene. The V gene is TRBV5, the J gene TRBJ1-3; 9 bases line up with TRBD1. The J segment lost 0 bases and the V segment lost 2 bases, leaving 8 bases of the junction unmatched. This CDR3 is 18 amino acids long. Germline V gene data show CDR1 as LGHNA and CDR2 as YNLKQL (reference sequence). This CDR3 is CASSQITGTGNSGNTLYF. Incomplete CDR3 DNA: TGTGCCAGCAGCCAAATAACCGGGACAGGGAATTCTGGAAATACGCTCTAT.

This clone was found once. The germline and genes are mouse ones. The CDR3 end lies 1 residue beyond the end of the read and is filled in from the germline J gene. The chain couples TRBV13-3 to TRBJ2-1; no clear D. Germline V lookup: CDR1 NNHDY, CDR2 SYVADS. Trimming left V 5 bases short and J 7 bases short, with 4 bases between. CDR3 length equals 10 residues. The CDR3 DNA, read in part, is TGTGCCAGCAGGGGGGCTGAGCAGTTC. This gives the protein CASRGAEQF. The full CDR3 protein reads CASRGAEQFF.

A remark on this clone: The germline and genes are mouse ones. The observed sequence ends 1 residue before the CDR3 terminus, with the missing tail filled in from the germline J gene. The chain is built from TRBV3 and TRBJ1-4; the D is unclear. Germline loops: CDR1 SNHLY, CDR2 FYNGKV (reference sequence). Trimming shortened V by 6 bases and J by 1 base, and 3 bases separated the two germline ends. This CDR3 region has 12 residues. The CDR3 reads CASRGSNERLFF. The covered CDR3 bases are TGTGCCAGCAGGGGTTCCAACGAAAGATTATTT.

This clone occurred a few times. These gene names are mouse names. The CDR3 spells CASRDWGLSAETLYF. The covered CDR3 bases are TGTGCCAGCAGGGACTGGGGGCTTAGTGCAGAAACGCTGTAT. The chain has TRBV13-3 and TRBJ2-3; 10 bases agree with TRBD2. With the read ending 1 residue before the CDR3 end, the germline J gene is used to fill in that end. Germline V gives CDR1 NNHDY, CDR2 SYVADS. The CDR3 has 15 residues. Trimming took 5 bases from V and 0 from J; bases not matched to a gene: 3.

This clone has only a few counts. Any gene name here is a mouse gene name. The read gets to within 1 residue of the CDR3 end, and the germline J gene fills in the rest. This chain uses TRBV13-2 with TRBJ2-1; TRBD2 matches at 10 bases. Germline V gene data show CDR1 as NNHNN and CDR2 as SYGAGS (reference sequence). After removal of 5 bases from V and 3 bases from J, the junction contained 5 bases not matched to a gene. The CDR3 length is 15 residues. This CDR3 is CASGRDWGLYAEQFF. The sequenced CDR3 bases are TGTGCCAGCGGGAGGGACTGGGGTCTCTATGCTGAGCAGTTC.

Points on this clone: Gene names denote mouse genes. The sequenced part of the CDR3 DNA is TGTGCAAGCAGCTTAGGGGGCGGGGACACCCAGTAC. The encoded protein is CASSLGGGDTQY. The CDR3, in full, reads CASSLGGGDTQYF. The chain uses TRBV16 and TRBJ2-5; TRBD1 or TRBD2 may be the D gene (5 bases each). The read gets to within 1 residue of the CDR3 end, and the germline J gene fills in the rest. The CDR3 is 13 residues long. Between the trimmed V and J ends, which lost 1 base and 6 bases, there was a span of 8 bases. In germline, CDR1 is SGHSA, CDR2 FRNQAP.

Details on this clone: Genes and germline come from the mouse. Sequencing ends 1 residue short of the CDR3 end; the germline J gene provides the rest. This chain connects TRBV12-1 to TRBJ2-3, with 8 bases lining up with TRBD2. This CDR3 spans 15 amino acids. Losses at the gene ends were 2 bases for V and 3 bases for J; bases not matched to a gene: 6. Germline lookup yields CDR1 SGHSN and CDR2 HYEKVE. The CDR3 region is CASSPMRLGAETLYF. CDR3 DNA, as far as it was read: TGTGCCAGCTCTCCCATGAGACTGGGGGCAGAAACGCTGTAT.

Concerning this clone: The gene symbols are mouse symbols. The read ends 1 residue early relative to the CDR3; the germline J gene fills the gap. The rearrangement links TRBV26 to TRBJ1-6; D is unclear. TRBJ1-6 falls under the ORF class, with uncertain function. V was pared by 2 bases and J by 0 bases, with 5 bases between. Looked up from germline, CDR1 is KGHPV and CDR2 is FQNQEV (reference sequence). The CDR3 is made up of 15 amino acids. Incomplete CDR3 DNA: TGTGCCAGCAGTCTGAAGTTTTCCTATAATTCGCCCCTCTAC. Amino acids: CASSLKFSYNSPLY. The whole CDR3 region reads CASSLKFSYNSPLYF.

By share, this clone ranks as medium-sized. Mouse names are used for the genes. The read halts 1 residue ahead of the CDR3 end, with the missing end drawn from the germline J gene. The rearrangement uses TRBV1 and TRBJ1-5, with TRBD1 as a possible D gene (6 bases). Germline V gene lookup returns CDR1 NSQYPW and CDR2 LRSPGD (reference sequence). This CDR3 is built from 15 residues. V was cut by 4 bases and J by 6 bases, with 16 bases left in between. The DNA read from the CDR3 is TGCACCTGCAGTGAAAGGGCTACAGGGATCCAGGCTCCGCTT. This sequence encodes CTCSERATGIQAPL. The whole CDR3 sequence reads CTCSERATGIQAPLF.

Points on this clone: The gene symbols are mouse symbols. The read comes to an end 1 residue before the CDR3 does, leaving the germline J gene to fill in the end. This chain links TRBV26 with TRBJ2-3, with 8 positions matching TRBD1. The V gene's germline CDR1 is KGHPV and CDR2 FQNQEV (reference sequence). CDR3 size: 13 residues. After removal of 4 bases from V and 3 bases from J, the junction contained 0 bases not matched to a gene. The CDR3 loop is CASSRDRAETLYF. Partial CDR3 DNA: TGTGCCAGCAGTCGGGACAGGGCAGAAACGCTGTAT. The full variable domain, rest sourced from reference TRBV26 and TRBJ2-3, is NSKVIQTPRYLVKGQGQKAKMRCIPEKGHPVVFWYQQNKNNEFKFLINFQNQEVLQQIDMTEKRFSAECPSNSPCSLEIQSSEAGDSALYLCASSRDRAETLYFGSGTRLTVL.

The sample holds a few counts of this clone. Gene names follow the mouse nomenclature. Additional DNA sequences in this sample encode the identical CDR3. The part of the CDR3 DNA that was read is TGTGCCAGCAGTCTTGGACTGAGCTCCTATGAACAGTAC. This encodes CASSLGLSSYEQY. The complete CDR3 sequence is CASSLGLSSYEQYF. The chain couples TRBV26 to TRBJ2-7; possibly TRBD2 for D (6 bases). The read halts 1 residue ahead of the CDR3 end, with the missing end drawn from the germline J gene. CDR1 is KGHPV, CDR2 FQNQEV, per germline (reference sequence). The CDR3 is made up of 14 amino acids. The V end lost 3 bases, the J end lost 0 bases, and 9 bases lay between the germline ends.

Notes on this clone: Genes and germline come from the mouse. The sequence runs out 1 residue before the end of the CDR3; the remainder is reconstructed from the germline J gene. The chain couples TRBV26 to TRBJ2-2, with a possible D match to TRBD2 (7 bases). With 8 bases removed from V and 2 bases from J, the gap between germline ends came to 12 bases. The CDR3 spans 14 residues. From germline, CDR1 is KGHPV and CDR2 FQNQEV (reference sequence). The CDR3 DNA, read in part, is TGTGCCAGCGCCCGGGGGGCGAACACCGGGCAGCTCTAC. This translates into CASARGANTGQLY. The whole CDR3 reads CASARGANTGQLYF.

This clone was picked up a small number of times. Gene names refer to mouse genes. The read halts 1 residue ahead of the CDR3 end, with the missing end drawn from the germline J gene. The chain combines TRBV26 with TRBJ1-6, with TRBD1 matching 9 bases. TRBJ1-6 counts as an open reading frame of uncertain function. The CDR3 runs to 15 residues. With V trimmed by 7 bases and J by 3 bases, 4 bases remained unmatched. Germline loops: CDR1 KGHPV, CDR2 FQNQEV (reference sequence). CDR3 amino acids: CASTPGQGYNSPLYF. The sequenced CDR3 bases are TGTGCCAGCACTCCGGGACAGGGCTATAATTCGCCCCTCTAC.

This clone is categorized as medium-sized. Genes here carry mouse names. Read sequence stops 1 residue before the CDR3 end, and the germline J gene provides the missing end. The chain joins TRBV31 to TRBJ1-5, with 8 bases matching TRBD1. Germline V lookup: CDR1 GKSSPN, CDR2 SITVG. The V and J ends lost 1 base and 4 bases, in that order; junction bases with no gene match: 3. The CDR3 totals 14 residues. CDR3 DNA (partial): TGTGCCTGGAGTCGGGACAGGCTAAACCAGGCTCCGCTT. Residues: CAWSRDRLNQAPL. The CDR3 as a whole reads CAWSRDRLNQAPLF.

This clone has only a few counts. Genes and germline come from the mouse. The read halts 1 residue ahead of the CDR3 end, with the missing end drawn from the germline J gene. The chain has TRBV26 and TRBJ2-5, with 9 positions matching TRBD2. The V and J ends lost 3 bases and 6 bases, in that order; junction bases with no gene match: 1. CDR3 length equals 13 residues. The V gene's germline CDR1 is KGHPV and CDR2 FQNQEV (reference sequence). This CDR3 is CASSLDWGDTQYF. CDR3 bases read: TGTGCCAGCAGTCTTGACTGGGGGGACACCCAGTAC.

About this clone itself: Gene names follow the mouse nomenclature. From the germline J gene comes the end of the CDR3, since the read stops 1 residue before it. The genes are TRBV23 and TRBJ1-4; the DNA was not used to check the table's D call, TRBD1. From germline, CDR1 is KGHTA and CDR2 FQNQQP. This CDR3 spans 15 amino acids. The CDR3 protein is CSSSHPGQGNERLFF. The sequenced CDR3 bases are TGCTCCAGCAGTCATCCGGGACAGGGGAACGAAAGATTATTT.

Remarks on this clone: The genes and germline here are from mouse. The read ends 1 residue before the CDR3 terminus; that terminus is restored from the germline J gene. The chain combines TRBV4 with TRBJ2-7, with a tentative D call TRBD2 (8 bases). The CDR3 length is 14 residues. Germline assignment: CDR1 LGHDT and CDR2 YNNKQL (reference sequence). Deletions cut 3 bases from V and 6 bases from J, with 15 bases between. The CDR3 DNA, read in part, is TGTGCCAGCAGCTACAGGGGGGGCGCTGGTGAACAGTAC. Protein sequence: CASSYRGGAGEQY. The entire CDR3 protein is CASSYRGGAGEQYF.

Only a few counts were recorded for this clone. Gene names refer to mouse genes. The sequenced CDR3 bases are TGTGCCAGCAGCCCGGACTGGGGGTGGGCTGAGCAGTTC. This gives the protein CASSPDWGWAEQF. The entire CDR3 protein reads CASSPDWGWAEQFF. The chain joins TRBV4 to TRBJ2-1; 10 bases are shared with TRBD2. The read halts 1 residue ahead of the CDR3 end, with the missing end drawn from the germline J gene. Unmatched junction bases numbered 5, after V lost 5 bases and J lost 7 bases. Germline V CDR1 and CDR2: LGHDT, YNNKQL (reference sequence). The CDR3 is 14 amino acids.

About this clone itself: These gene names are mouse names. The CDR3 end lies 1 residue beyond the end of the read and is filled in from the germline J gene. This chain connects TRBV12-1 to TRBJ2-7; 8 nucleotides match TRBD2. Germline trimming cut 2 bases from V and 4 bases from J; bases unmatched to any gene: 3. From germline, CDR1 is SGHSN and CDR2 HYEKVE. The CDR3 runs 13 residues. The part of the CDR3 DNA that was read is TGTGCCAGCTCTCGGGGGGGGCGGTATGAACAGTAC. Translated, it gives CASSRGGRYEQY. The entire CDR3 is CASSRGGRYEQYF.

Details on this clone: Mouse gene names and germline throughout. The covered CDR3 bases are TGTGCCAGCAGCCGGGACAACGAAGTCTTC. Residues: CASSRDNEVF. The whole CDR3 sequence reads CASSRDNEVFF. J is TRBJ1-1 and V is TRBV26; TRBD1 might be the D (6 bases). Read sequence stops 1 residue before the CDR3 end, and the germline J gene provides the missing end. V gave up 6 bases and J gave up 8 bases, with 10 bases separating them. This CDR3 comprises 11 residues. CDR1 and CDR2 (germline): KGHPV, FQNQEV (reference sequence).

Comments on this clone: Mouse gene names and germline throughout. The read terminates 1 residue before the CDR3 end, so the remaining end is supplied by the germline J gene. The J gene is TRBJ2-7, the V gene TRBV26; TRBD2 matches 11 bases. This CDR3 spans 15 amino acids. The V gene end was trimmed by 2 bases and the J gene end by 4 bases; junction bases not matched to a gene: 4. From germline, CDR1 is KGHPV and CDR2 FQNQEV (reference sequence). The CDR3 loop is CASSLGTGGPYEQYF. CDR3 bases read: TGTGCCAGCAGTCTGGGGACTGGGGGCCCTTATGAACAGTAC.